This T cell receptor beta chain derives from a study of cytomegalovirus exposure and HLA in healthy donors. Study findings and constraints: The availability of immune exposure information extended only to CMV serostatus.

This CDR3 spans 12 amino acids. CDR1 SNHLY and CDR2 FYNNEI come from the germline V gene. To note about this clone: What it binds is not known.

A multiplex PCR was run with 60 Vbeta primers and 13 Jbeta primers. Repertoires were generated with immunoSEQ multiplex PCR, while TCRdb's copy carries only in-frame clones and drops some. The data show 100,000 or so clones, about 79% seen once. Material for sequencing was PBMCs. V is TRBV2 and J is TRBJ2-5, with D uncertain. The DNA matches TRBJ2-7 better at its end, which makes the J call doubtful. The clonotype originates from a man in his fifties in good health and CMV-seropositive. The CDR3 sequence: CASSGLPNEQYF. DNA for the CDR3: TGTGCCAGCAGTGGACTGCCAAACGAGCAGTACTTC.